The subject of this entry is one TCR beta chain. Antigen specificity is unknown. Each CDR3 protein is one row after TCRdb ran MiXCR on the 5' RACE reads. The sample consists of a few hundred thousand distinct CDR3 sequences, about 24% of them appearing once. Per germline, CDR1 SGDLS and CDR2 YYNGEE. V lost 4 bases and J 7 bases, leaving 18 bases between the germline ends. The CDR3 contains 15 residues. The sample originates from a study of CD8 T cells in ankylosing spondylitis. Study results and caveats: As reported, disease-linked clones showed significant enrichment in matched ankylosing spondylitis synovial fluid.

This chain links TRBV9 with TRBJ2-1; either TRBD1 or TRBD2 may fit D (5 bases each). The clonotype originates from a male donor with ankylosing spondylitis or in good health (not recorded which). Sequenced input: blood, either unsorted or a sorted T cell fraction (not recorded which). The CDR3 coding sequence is TGTGCCAGCAGCCTAAGGGACCTCCCTTATAATGAGCAGTTCTTC. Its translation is CASSLRDLPYNEQFF.